These 7 T cell receptor beta chains came from one sample sequenced in a study of T cell responses to AZD1222 COVID-19 vaccine. The data were produced by immunoSEQ multiplex PCR, yet TCRdb's version contains in-frame clones alone and is incomplete. The sample consists of roughly 140,000 clones, more than 80% of them appearing once. The sequences come from peripheral blood, collected on day 0 of AZD1222 vaccination. The receptors originated from an adult in good health.

The sample holds a few counts of this clone. The chain recombines TRBV15 with TRBJ1-2; no definite D call. CDR3 size: 12 residues. From germline, CDR1 is LNHNV and CDR2 YYDKDF (reference sequence). Trimming shortened V by 0 bases and J by 5 bases, and 4 bases separated the two germline ends. This CDR3 is CATSRDLYGYTF. DNA of the CDR3: TGTGCCACCAGCAGAGATCTTTATGGCTACACCTTC.

A single count supports this clone. The J gene is TRBJ2-5, the V gene TRBV5-1, with 13 bases fitting TRBD2. Germline V gene data show CDR1 as SGHRS and CDR2 as YFSETQ. The trim removed 2 bases at V and 3 bases at J, leaving 7 bases unmatched. CDR3 length: 17 residues. CDR3 nucleotides: TGCGCCAGCAGCTTCTCCGGGACTAGCGGGATTGAAGAGACCCAGTACTTC. This translates into CASSFSGTSGIEETQYF. Variable domain in full (rest from reference TRBV5-1 and TRBJ2-5): KAGVTQTPRYLIKTRGQQVTLSCSPISGHRSVSWYQQTPGQGLQFLFEYFSETQRNKGNFPGRFSGRQFSNSRSEMNVSTLELGDSALYLCASSFSGTSGIEETQYFGPGTRLLVL.

V gene TRBV20-1 combines with J gene TRBJ1-4; D gene unclear. The germline V gene has CDR1 DFQATT and CDR2 SNEGSKA (reference sequence). V lost 3 bases and J lost 8, with 10 bases in between. The CDR3 is 12 amino acids. The CDR3 sequence: CSASQAAEKLFF. The CDR3 coding sequence is TGCAGTGCTAGTCAAGCCGCAGAAAAACTGTTTTTT.

The V gene is TRBV7-2, the J gene TRBJ1-1, with 8 nucleotides matching TRBD1. The germline gives CDR1 SGHTA, CDR2 FQGNSA. The CDR3 runs to 14 residues. Unmatched junction bases numbered 7, after V lost 5 bases and J lost 5 bases. In DNA, the CDR3 is TGTGCCAGCAGCAGACGGGACAGGAAAACTGAAGCTTTCTTT. Translation gives CASSRRDRKTEAFF. Full variable domain (rest looked up from reference TRBV7-2 and TRBJ1-1): GAGVSQSPSNKVTEKGKDVELRCDPISGHTALYWYRQSLGQGLEFLIYFQGNSAPDKSGLPSDRFSAERTGGSVSTLTIQRTQQEDSAVYLCASSRRDRKTEAFFGQGTRLTVV.

For the CDR3, the DNA is TGTGCCAGCAGAGTGAGGGGCAATCAGCCCCAGCATTTT. It translates to CASRVRGNQPQHF. The rearrangement links TRBV6-5 to TRBJ1-5; no clear D gene. The CDR3 is 13 residues long. Germline CDR1 reads MNHEY; CDR2 reads SVGAGI. V was pared by 6 bases and J by 2 bases, with 8 bases between.

The chain is built from TRBV19 and TRBJ2-3, with 7 bases that match TRBD2. The germline V gene has CDR1 LNHDA and CDR2 SQIVND (reference sequence). J gave up 0 bases and V 6 bases, and 3 bases lay outside the gene matches. This CDR3 contains 14 residues. The CDR3 sequence is CASRGRDSTDTQYF. The CDR3 region has the DNA TGTGCCAGTAGAGGGAGGGACAGCACAGATACGCAGTATTTT. The full variable domain, its missing parts supplied by reference TRBV19 and TRBJ2-3, is DGGITQSPKYLFRKEGQNVTLSCEQNLNHDAMYWYRQDPGQGLRLIYYSQIVNDFQKGDIAEGYSVSREKKESFPLTVTSAQKNPTAFYLCASRGRDSTDTQYFGPGTRLTVL.

The chain combines TRBV2 with TRBJ1-2; D possibly corresponds to TRBD1 (6 bases). The germline gives CDR1 SNHLY, CDR2 FYNNEI. V gave up 2 bases and J gave up 4 bases, with 14 bases separating them. The CDR3 consists of 15 residues. CDR3 region: CASSEMGGYAYGYTF. Here the CDR3 DNA reads TGTGCCAGCAGTGAAATGGGGGGCTATGCCTATGGCTACACCTTC.